These 27 T cell receptor beta chains were all obtained from the same sample, sequenced in a study of control samples from healthy donors and cancer patients. This table comes from immunoSEQ multiplex PCR, and its TCRdb copy is limited to in-frame clones, with some not included. Seen here are more than 60,000 clones, roughly 90% observed once, and the top ten hold over 9%. The sample was PBMCs. These TCRs come from a woman aged 45-65 years with colorectal cancer.

The chain is built from TRBV7-3 and TRBJ2-2; the match to TRBD1 covers 10 bases. The V and J ends lost 3 bases and 8 bases, in that order; junction bases with no gene match: 12. CDR3 length equals 17 residues. Germline V gene data show CDR1 as SGHTA and CDR2 as FQGTGA. The CDR3 bases are TGTGCCAGCAGCTTTGACTCAGACAGGGGGCGAACTGGGGAGCTGTTTTTT. Translated: CASSFDSDRGRTGELFF. The whole variable domain, remainder taken from reference TRBV7-3 and TRBJ2-2, is GAGVSQTPSNKVTEKGKYVELRCDPISGHTALYWYRQSLGQGPEFLIYFQGTGAADDSGLPNDRFFAVRPEGSVSTLKIQRTERGDSAVYLCASSFDSDRGRTGELFFGEGSRLTVL.

V gene TRBV4-3 combines with J gene TRBJ1-6, with D hard to call. Germline CDR1 reads LGHNA; CDR2 reads YSLEER. The V end was cut by 0 bases, the J end by 9 bases, with 9 bases between. CDR3 length: 14 residues. The CDR3 nucleotides read TGCGCCAGCAGCCAAGACCTTAATAGTTCACCCCTCCACTTT. This gives the protein CASSQDLNSSPLHF.

This clone appeared a single time. Other DNA sequences from this sample encode an identical CDR3 as well. The V and J genes are TRBV6-2 or TRBV6-3 and TRBJ1-6; D is undetermined. The CDR3 totals 16 residues. V gave up 0 bases and J gave up 7 bases, with 13 bases separating them. Looked up from germline, CDR1 is MNHEY and CDR2 is SVGEGT. The CDR3 reads CASSYSSRTVNSPLHF. The CDR3 DNA follows: TGTGCCAGCAGTTACTCTTCAAGGACGGTAAATTCACCCCTCCACTTT.

The chain joins TRBV12-5 to TRBJ2-7, with D perhaps TRBD2 (5 bases). V lost 9 bases and J 5 bases, leaving 14 bases between the germline ends. Germline CDR1 is LGHNT and CDR2 is FRNRAP. The CDR3 runs to 12 residues. The DNA of the CDR3 is TGTGCTAGCCCGACGGGGTGCCACGAGCAGTACGTC. Its translation is CASPTGCHEQYV.

The V gene is TRBV6-5, the J gene TRBJ2-5, with 11 nucleotides matching TRBD1. V lost 6 bases, J lost 5 bases, and 5 bases stayed unmatched. Germline V gene sequence: CDR1 MNHEY, CDR2 SVGAGI. CDR3 length equals 14 residues. In nucleotides, the CDR3 is TGTGCCAGCAGGGCGGGACAGGGGGGCGAGACCCAGTACTTC. Its translation is CASRAGQGGETQYF.

The DNA for the CDR3 is TGTGCCAGCAGCTTGGATGGGGTGTGGTCACCCCTCCACTTT. Amino acids: CASSLDGVWSPLHF. The V and J genes are TRBV5-6 and TRBJ1-6; D is uncertain. Germline lookup yields CDR1 SGHDT and CDR2 YYEEEE. V was pared by 0 bases and J by 10 bases, with 11 bases between. The CDR3 runs to 14 residues.

This clone was picked up one time. The chain combines TRBV2 with TRBJ2-1; tentatively, D is TRBD1 or TRBD2 (6 bases each). Germline CDR1 and CDR2: SNHLY and FYNNEI. The CDR3 sequence is 13 residues long. V was trimmed by 8 bases and J by 8 bases, leaving 16 bases between them. The CDR3, as DNA: TGTGCCAGCCGCGAGGGGGGATCCCATGAGCAGTTCTTC. Residues: CASREGGSHEQFF.

The chain links TRBV30 to TRBJ1-2, with unresolved D. Germline V gives CDR1 GTSNPN, CDR2 SVGIG (reference sequence). Trimming removed 2 bases from V and 3 bases from J, with 13 bases in between. The CDR3 has 14 amino acids. CDR3 DNA: TGTGCCTGGAGTATCTCGGGAGTGCACTATGGCTACACCTTC. Amino acids: CAWSISGVHYGYTF. Filled out from reference TRBV30 and TRBJ1-2, the complete variable domain reads SQTIHQWPATLVQPVGSPLSLECTVEGTSNPNLYWYRQAAGRGLQLLFYSVGIGQISSEVPQNLSASRPQDRQFILSSKKLLLSDSGFYLCAWSISGVHYGYTFGSGTRLTVV.

The chain is built from TRBV7-2 and TRBJ1-2; D is perhaps TRBD1 (5 bases). The V and J ends lost 0 bases and 2 bases respectively, with 7 bases between them. CDR3 length: 14 residues. Looked up from germline, CDR1 is SGHTA and CDR2 is FQGNSA. The CDR3 sequence: CASSLAGANYGYTF. Here the CDR3 DNA reads TGTGCCAGCAGCTTAGCAGGGGCCAACTATGGCTACACCTTC.

The CDR3 region is CASSLEQGGTGELFF. DNA of the CDR3: TGTGCCAGCAGCTTAGAACAGGGTGGGACCGGGGAGCTGTTTTTT. The V gene is TRBV9, the J gene TRBJ2-2; TRBD1 might be the D (6 bases). The CDR3 covers 15 residues. Trimming pared 4 bases from V and 5 bases from J, leaving 15 bases between. Germline CDR1 is SGDLS and CDR2 is YYNGEE.

The rearrangement joins TRBV28 to TRBJ1-3; TRBD1 might be the D (5 bases). Trimming pared 7 bases from V and 0 bases from J, leaving 13 bases between. The CDR3 length is 15 residues. CDR1 and CDR2 from the germline V gene are MDHEN and SYDVKM. CDR3 region: CASTDGHFSGNTIYF. The CDR3 DNA sequence: TGTGCCAGCACTGACGGACACTTCTCTGGAAACACCATATATTTT.

V and J are TRBV18 and TRBJ1-2; D is ambiguous. In germline, CDR1 is KGHSH, CDR2 LQKENI. CDR3 length: 13 amino acids. The V end was cut by 4 bases, the J end by 6 bases, with 12 bases between. CDR3 DNA: TGTGCCAGCTCACTCCGGACGGAAGATGGCTACACCTTC. As protein: CASSLRTEDGYTF.

The J gene is TRBJ1-5, the V gene TRBV6-5; D is ambiguous. Per the germline V gene, CDR1 is MNHEY and CDR2 is SVGAGI. This CDR3 is 13 amino acids long. V lost 6 bases, J lost 2 bases, and 8 bases lay in between. The CDR3 DNA is TGTGCCAGCAGGACCGACCGCAATCAGCCCCAGCATTTT. Its protein is CASRTDRNQPQHF.

This clone appeared once. This chain connects TRBV19 to TRBJ2-2; maybe TRBD1 (5 bases). Germline V CDR1 and CDR2: LNHDA, SQIVND (reference sequence). The CDR3 runs 12 residues. V was shortened by 5 bases and J by 8 bases, with 9 bases between the two germline ends. This CDR3 reads CASSRQGGELFF. The CDR3 coding sequence is TGTGCCAGTAGTCGGCAGGGTGGGGAGCTGTTTTTT.

The rearrangement uses TRBV3-1 (or the pseudogene TRBV3-2) and TRBJ1-2; TRBD1 might be the D (5 bases). Trimming stripped 5 bases from V and 4 bases from J, with 14 bases between. The CDR3 has 14 residues. In germline, CDR1 is LGHDT, CDR2 YNNKEL (reference sequence). This CDR3 reads CASSTTGARYGYTF. In DNA form, the CDR3 reads TGTGCCAGCAGCACCACCGGGGCTCGCTATGGCTACACCTTC.

This CDR3 reads CASRGAAMIQETQYF. The CDR3 nucleotides are TGTGCCAGCCGAGGGGCGGCGATGATTCAAGAGACCCAGTACTTC. The V and J genes are TRBV7-6 and TRBJ2-5, with D tentatively TRBD1 or TRBD2 (5 bases each). This CDR3 comprises 15 residues. V lost 8 bases and J 2 bases, leaving 18 bases between the germline ends. Germline V gene sequence: CDR1 SGHVS, CDR2 FNYEAQ.

This clone has just a few counts. The rearrangement links TRBV19 to TRBJ2-2; 14 positions agree with TRBD2. The CDR3 has 20 amino acids. V shed 5 bases and J 4 bases; nucleotides not matched to a gene: 15. Germline assignment: CDR1 LNHDA and CDR2 SQIVND (reference sequence). The DNA of the CDR3 is TGTGCCAGTAGTCGACATCCGGGACTAGCGGGGGACGGCAGCACCGGGGAGCTGTTTTTT. It yields the protein CASSRHPGLAGDGSTGELFF.

The chain combines TRBV6-2 or TRBV6-3 with TRBJ2-5; either TRBD1 or TRBD2 may supply D (5 bases each). CDR1 MNHEY and CDR2 SVGEGT come from the germline V gene. V shed 2 bases and J shed 1 base, with 14 bases lying between them. The CDR3 has 16 amino acids. Here the CDR3 reads CASSYGGGFLQETQYF. The CDR3 DNA sequence: TGTGCCAGCAGTTACGGGGGTGGATTTCTCCAAGAGACCCAGTACTTC.

CDR3 sequence reads: CASSPTRGVADEQFF. The DNA of the CDR3 is TGTGCCAGCAGCCCGACTCGGGGGGTGGCGGATGAGCAGTTCTTC. This chain connects TRBV7-3 to TRBJ2-1; 7 nucleotides agree with TRBD2. CDR3 size: 15 residues. Germline V gene sequence: CDR1 SGHTA, CDR2 FQGTGA. Trimming at V came to 5 bases and at J to 8 bases, leaving 12 bases not matched to a gene.

The V gene is TRBV4-3, the J gene TRBJ1-3; D remains ambiguous. The germline CDR1 and CDR2 sequences are LGHNA and YSLEER. Trimming removed 4 bases from V and 0 bases from J, with 10 bases in between. The CDR3 runs to 15 residues. The CDR3 protein is CASSRDYPSGNTIYF. The DNA for the CDR3 is TGCGCCAGCAGCCGCGATTATCCCTCTGGAAACACCATATATTTT.

This clone was detected only once. The rearrangement uses TRBV5-1 and TRBJ2-5, with 11 bases matching TRBD2. CDR1 is SGHRS, CDR2 YFSETQ, per germline. With 2 bases clipped from V and 5 bases from J, the junction kept 5 bases outside the gene matches. This CDR3 is 15 amino acids long. CDR3 sequence: CASSFFSGGAETQYF. The CDR3 DNA is TGCGCCAGCAGCTTCTTTAGCGGGGGGGCGGAGACCCAGTACTTC.

The CDR3 DNA reads as TGTGCCAGCAGTGAAGGGAACGGGGAGCTGTTTTTT. It encodes CASSEGNGELFF. The chain recombines TRBV6-4 with TRBJ2-2; D gene ambiguous. V was shortened by 3 bases and J by 7 bases, with 6 bases between the two germline ends. This CDR3 is built from 12 residues. Germline CDR1 and CDR2: MRHNA and SNTAGT.

This clone came up once. The gene calls are TRBV20-1 and TRBJ2-7; D is possibly TRBD1 (5 bases). The CDR3 consists of 13 residues. Trimming shortened V by 3 bases and J by 7 bases, and 16 bases separated the two germline ends. Germline loops: CDR1 DFQATT, CDR2 SNEGSKA (reference sequence). The CDR3: CSASEAGLGEQYV. DNA of the CDR3: TGCAGTGCTAGTGAGGCAGGGCTGGGGGAGCAGTACGTC.

The rearrangement joins TRBV7-2 to TRBJ2-7; TRBD1 aligns across 9 bases. This CDR3 has 16 residues. CDR1 and CDR2 from the germline V gene are SGHTA and FQGNSA. The V and J ends lost 4 bases and 6 bases, in that order; junction bases with no gene match: 13. CDR3 coding DNA: TGTGCCAGCAGCTCAGCTCCGGGACAGGGTGCCGCCGAGCAGTACGTC. Translating gives CASSSAPGQGAAEQYV.

V gene TRBV4-1 combines with J gene TRBJ1-1; D ambiguous. Trimming shortened V by 0 bases and J by 1 base, and 9 bases separated the two germline ends. Per the germline V gene, CDR1 is MGHRA and CDR2 is YSYEKL. This CDR3 region has 15 residues. The CDR3 region is CASSQDGHPNTEAFF. CDR3 sequence (DNA): TGCGCCAGCAGCCAAGACGGGCACCCGAACACTGAAGCTTTCTTT.

This chain uses TRBV27 with TRBJ1-1; maybe TRBD1 (5 bases). The CDR3 covers 13 residues. Per germline, CDR1 MNHEY and CDR2 SMNVEV (reference sequence). The V end lost 7 bases, the J end lost 6 bases, and 15 bases lay between the germline ends. The CDR3 DNA reads TGTGCCAGCACCTCCTGGACGGGGGCTGAAGCTTTCTTT. Encoded protein: CASTSWTGAEAFF.

This chain joins TRBV6-1 and TRBJ2-7; D may be TRBD1 (5 bases). The CDR3 has 16 amino acids. Trimming cost V 4 bases and J 5 bases, with 21 bases left between them. CDR1 is MNHNS, CDR2 SASEGT, per germline. The CDR3 nucleotides read TGTGCCAGCAGTGGCCCTCCCAACGAAGGGGCGGACGAGCAGTACGTC. Translation gives CASSGPPNEGADEQYV.